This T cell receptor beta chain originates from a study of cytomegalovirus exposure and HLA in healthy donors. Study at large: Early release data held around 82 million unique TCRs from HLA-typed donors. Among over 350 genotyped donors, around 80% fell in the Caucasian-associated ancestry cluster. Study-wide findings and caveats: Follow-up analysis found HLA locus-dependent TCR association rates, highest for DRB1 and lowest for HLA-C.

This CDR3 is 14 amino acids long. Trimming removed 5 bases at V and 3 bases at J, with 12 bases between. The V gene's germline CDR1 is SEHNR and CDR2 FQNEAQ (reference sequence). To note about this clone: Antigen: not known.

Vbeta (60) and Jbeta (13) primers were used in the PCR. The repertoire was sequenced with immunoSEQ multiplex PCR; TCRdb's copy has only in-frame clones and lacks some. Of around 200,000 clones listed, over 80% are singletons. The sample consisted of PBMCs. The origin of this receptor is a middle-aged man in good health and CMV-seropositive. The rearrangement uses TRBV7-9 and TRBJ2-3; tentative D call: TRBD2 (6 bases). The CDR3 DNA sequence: TGTGCCAGCAGCCTGTCGGGGGTGACAGATACGCAGTATTTT. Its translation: CASSLSGVTDTQYF.